This note documents a single T cell receptor (beta chain) sequence. Its antigen is as yet unknown. Profiled with immunoSEQ multiplex PCR; TCRdb holds only in-frame clones, not every one. The table shows roughly 130,000 clones, with 80% to 95% occurring only once. The data were taken from a study of T cell responses to AZD1222 COVID-19 vaccine. Notes on the study in general: When two AZD1222 doses had been given, Spike-specific TCR breadth and depth rose. Donors were largely white British and mainly female; clonal diversity was possibly underestimated.

Trimming removed 1 base at V and 3 bases at J, with 7 bases between. CDR3 size: 13 residues. Germline V gene lookup returns CDR1 SGHVS and CDR2 FNYEAQ. The clonotype was recovered from an adult who received the AZD1222 COVID-19 vaccine. The chain has TRBV7-6 and TRBJ2-7, with D uncertain. Sequenced here: peripheral blood, sampled 28 days after the second AZD1222 dose. The CDR3 DNA is TGTGCCAGCAGCTTAGAAACGAGCTACGAGCAGTACTTC. Protein sequence: CASSLETSYEQYF.